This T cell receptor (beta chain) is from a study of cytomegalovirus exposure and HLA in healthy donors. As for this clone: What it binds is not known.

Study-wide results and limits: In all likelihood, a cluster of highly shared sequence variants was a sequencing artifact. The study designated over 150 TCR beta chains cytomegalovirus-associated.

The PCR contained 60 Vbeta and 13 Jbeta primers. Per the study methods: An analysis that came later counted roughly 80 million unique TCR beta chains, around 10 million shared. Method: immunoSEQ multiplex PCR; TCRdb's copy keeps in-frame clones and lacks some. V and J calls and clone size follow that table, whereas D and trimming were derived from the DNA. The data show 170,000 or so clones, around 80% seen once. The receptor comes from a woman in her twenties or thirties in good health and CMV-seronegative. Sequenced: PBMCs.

The DNA for the CDR3 is TGTGCCATCAGTGAGCCCCTTCCGGGACAGGGGCGAGAGACCCAGTACTTC. Translation gives CAISEPLPGQGRETQYF. The chain links TRBV10-3 to TRBJ2-5, with TRBD1 matching over 10 bases. CDR1 is ENHRY, CDR2 SYGVKD, per germline. The CDR3 is made up of 17 amino acids. V was clipped by 2 bases and J by 4 bases; unmatched bases: 10.